This note documents a single TCR beta chain sequence. The antigen is unknown. The record originates from a study of graft-versus-host responses after intestinal transplantation. Study at large: Recipients had multivisceral, liver-intestinal, or isolated intestinal transplants. Notes on the study in general: Allografts of one patient group, those with graft-donor T cell macrochimerism, had high graft-versus-host to host-versus-graft clonal ratios. Recipient marrow showed GvH clones, some seen first in ileum or blood. Circulating GvH clone levels at their peak were associated with HvG declines (early post-transplant).

Only in-frame clones appear in the TCRdb table, and some are missing; sequencing was by immunoSEQ multiplex PCR. The table shows approximately 86,000 clones, with roughly 90% occurring only once. The sequencing here drew on unstimulated CD8+ T cells sorted from spleen or lymph node cells, taken before transplant. The clonotype originates from a human donor who was the organ donor for an intestinal transplant.

The CDR3: CASSQGTGGNQPQHF. CDR3 coding DNA: TGCGCCAGCAGCCAAGGGACAGGGGGAAATCAGCCCCAGCATTTT. The chain has TRBV4-3 and TRBJ1-5, with 10 bases aligning to TRBD1. The CDR3 has 15 residues. Trimming cost V 1 base and J 4 bases; bases outside gene matches: 1. Germline V CDR1 and CDR2: LGHNA, YSLEER.